This T cell receptor beta chain was observed in a study of blood T cell repertoires in COVID-19. As for the study in general: PBMCs, B-cell-depleted T cells, or T cells provided the cDNA or gDNA that made up the material.

While infection was still active, Seattle patients were enrolled and then followed longitudinally. In the original processing: How many nucleated cells were present was estimated from reference gene primer amplification. This table comes from immunoSEQ multiplex PCR, and its TCRdb copy is limited to in-frame clones, with some not included. V, J and clone size were drawn from that table, and D and trimming were deduced from the DNA. This table has 60,000 to 85,000 clones, around 90% appearing once. This sequence originates from a man in his forties or fifties with COVID-19, enrolled during active disease. Sequenced: peripheral blood.

CDR3 bases: TGCGCCAGCAGCCAAGCTTCGCGGGACCCGGGCACCATATATTTT. Protein sequence: CASSQASRDPGTIYF. The rearrangement links TRBV4-1 to TRBJ1-3; tentatively, D is TRBD1 (5 bases). Germline-derived CDR1 and CDR2 are MGHRA and YSYEKL. The CDR3 runs to 15 residues. V shed 1 base and J shed 9 bases, with 16 bases lying between them.